A selection of T cell receptor beta chains follows, all from one sample in a study of blood T cell repertoires in COVID-19. Some clones are missing from TCRdb's copy, which holds only in-frame ones; the method was immunoSEQ multiplex PCR. Among approximately 120,000 clones, approximately 91% were seen once, and the ten largest hold approximately 1.2%. The material sequenced was peripheral blood. The receptor source for this set is a woman of 80 years or more with acute or convalescent COVID-19. CDR3s include the opening cysteine and the closing phenylalanine or tryptophan. D genes are given only for firm matches. The listing skips clone size in some rows; elsewhere it reads once, few, many or a size class.

v_gene	j_gene	d_gene	abundance	len	CDR3nt	CDR3aa
TRBV10-3	TRBJ2-7	.	.	16	TGTGCCATCAGTGAGCGGCCGACAGAATCAGGCTACGAGCAGTACTTC	CAISERPTESGYEQYF
TRBV14	TRBJ1-1	TRBD1	.	16	TGTGCCAGCAGCCAACTCGGTGGACAGGGGAACACTGAAGCTTTCTTT	CASSQLGGQGNTEAFF
TRBV2	TRBJ1-2	TRBD1	.	12	TGTGCCAGTTCACAGGGGTTTGCTGGCTACACCTTC	CASSQGFAGYTF
TRBV3-1/TRBV3-2	TRBJ2-1	.	.	12	TGTGCCAGCAGCGCGGTAGCTAATGAGCAGTTCTTC	CASSAVANEQFF
TRBV7-2	TRBJ1-2	.	.	15	TGTGCCAGCAGCTCCTTAGGGAGGGGCCTTTATGGCTACACCTTC	CASSSLGRGLYGYTF
TRBV6-6	TRBJ2-1	TRBD1	once	12	TGTGCCTGTCGTGGGGGACAGGGTGAGCAGTTCTTC	CACRGGQGEQFF
TRBV4-1	TRBJ2-1	.	.	16	TGCGCCAGCAGCCAAGCCCTTCCGAGGCTCTACAATGAGCAGTTCTTC	CASSQALPRLYNEQFF
TRBV6-4	TRBJ2-3	.	once	14	TGTGCCAGCAGCTTGGGTCTAGCATCCGATACGCAGTATTTT	CASSLGLASDTQYF
TRBV28	TRBJ1-3	TRBD1	.	15	TGTGCCAGCAGTTTACTGACAGGGGGACTAGACACCATATATTTT	CASSLLTGGLDTIYF
TRBV3-1/TRBV3-2	TRBJ1-1	.	.	13	TGTGCCAGCAGGACCGCGGCGAATACTGAAGCTTTCTTT	CASRTAANTEAFF
TRBV5-4	TRBJ1-4	TRBD1	once	16	TGTGCCAGCAGCTTGGATTTGCCAGGGGGGAAGGAAAAACTGTTTTTT	CASSLDLPGGKEKLFF
TRBV29-1	TRBJ1-1	TRBD1	.	13	TGCAGCGTTGGGAGGGGGACAGGCAAAGAAGCTTTCTTT	CSVGRGTGKEAFF
TRBV7-9	TRBJ2-3	.	.	15	TGTGCCAGCAGCCCGAAGACTAGTGGCACAGATACGCAGTATTTT	CASSPKTSGTDTQYF
TRBV18	TRBJ2-6	.	.	13	TGTGCCAGCTCACCTCCTCCAGGGTTCCTCCTGACTTTC	CASSPPPGFLLTF
TRBV2	TRBJ1-1	TRBD1	few	15	TGTGCCAGCACCTCGGACAGGGCGGAGGGCACTGAAGCTTTCTTT	CASTSDRAEGTEAFF
TRBV5-1	TRBJ1-5	TRBD1	.	15	TGCGCCAGCAGCAGCGGACAGGGCCTAGGCCAGCCCCAGCATTTT	CASSSGQGLGQPQHF
TRBV3-1/TRBV3-2	TRBJ1-2	TRBD1	.	16	TGTGCCAGCAGCCAAGGGTGGGCTTTGACAGGGCGAGGCTACACCTTC	CASSQGWALTGRGYTF
TRBV5-6	TRBJ2-7	.	.	15	TGTGCCAGCAGCTTCGATTTCACTAGATCGGGCGAGCAGTACTTC	CASSFDFTRSGEQYF
TRBV5-6	TRBJ2-7	.	.	12	TGTGCCAGCAGCTTGGTTAGCTACGAGCAGTACTTC	CASSLVSYEQYF
TRBV29-1	TRBJ1-1	.	.	13	TGCAGCGTTGAAGGACGGTCGGGCACTGAAGCTTTCTTT	CSVEGRSGTEAFF
TRBV7-3	TRBJ2-5	TRBD1	.	15	TGTGCCAGCAGCTTAACAGGGGGCCCCCAAGAGACCCAGTACTTC	CASSLTGGPQETQYF
TRBV27	TRBJ1-6	.	.	13	TGTGCCAGCAGGGGGACTGGGAATTCACCCCTCCACTTT	CASRGTGNSPLHF
TRBV5-1	TRBJ2-3	.	.	15	TGCGCCAGCAGCTTGGCCGCGGGCCTCACAGATACGCAGTATTTT	CASSLAAGLTDTQYF
TRBV28	TRBJ2-1	TRBD2	.	16	TGTGCCAGCAGTCTTCTAGCGGGTCGATCCTACAATGAGCAGTTCTTC	CASSLLAGRSYNEQFF
TRBV5-1	TRBJ2-1	TRBD2	.	15	TGCGCCAGCAGCTTAGGAGCGGGAGGAAACAATGAGCAGTTCTTC	CASSLGAGGNNEQFF
TRBV27	TRBJ1-5	TRBD1	.	16	TGTGCCAGCAGTTTAGAGAGCAGGGGGCCTTATCAGCCCCAGCATTTT	CASSLESRGPYQPQHF
TRBV9	TRBJ1-3	TRBD1	.	18	TGTGCCAGCAGCCCTACCGGGACAGGGTTTAGCTCTGGAAACACCATATATTTT	CASSPTGTGFSSGNTIYF
TRBV27	TRBJ1-5	.	.	13	TGTGCCAGCGCTGGAGGTTACAATCAGCCCCAGCATTTT	CASAGGYNQPQHF
TRBV5-6	TRBJ2-2	TRBD2	.	16	TGTGCCAGCAGCTTAAGACTAGCAGCGAACACCGGGGAGCTGTTTTTT	CASSLRLAANTGELFF
TRBV10-3	TRBJ2-1	TRBD2	.	16	TGTGCCATCAGTGACCTAAGCGGGGACCCTTACAATGAGCAGTTCTTC	CAISDLSGDPYNEQFF
TRBV5-1	TRBJ2-7	.	.	14	TGCGCCAGCACCCCAAACGCAGGGGACTACGAGCAGTACTTC	CASTPNAGDYEQYF